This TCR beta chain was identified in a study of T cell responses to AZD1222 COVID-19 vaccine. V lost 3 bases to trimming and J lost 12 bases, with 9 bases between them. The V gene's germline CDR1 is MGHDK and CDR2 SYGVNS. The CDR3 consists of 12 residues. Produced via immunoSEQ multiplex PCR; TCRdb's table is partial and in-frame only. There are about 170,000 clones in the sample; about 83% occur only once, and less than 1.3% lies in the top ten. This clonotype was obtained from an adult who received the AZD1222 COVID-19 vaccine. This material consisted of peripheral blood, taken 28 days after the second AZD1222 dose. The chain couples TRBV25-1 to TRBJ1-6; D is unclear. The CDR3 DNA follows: TGTGCCAGCAGTGACGGATATTTACCCCTCCACTTT. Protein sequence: CASSDGYLPLHF.